This entry concerns a single TCR beta chain. These data originate in a study of T cell changes during pregnancy in multiple sclerosis. Data came from immunoSEQ multiplex PCR; TCRdb stores just in-frame clones and leaves some out. The table shows tens of thousands of clones, with more than 75% occurring only once. V dropped 10 bases and J dropped 6; count of bases not matched to a gene: 11. The length of the CDR3 is 14 residues. Germline values: CDR1 LGHNA, CDR2 YNFKEQ. The receptor was isolated from a female donor in good health, enrolled as a control in a pregnancy study. The sample here was CD8+ T cells from peripheral blood mononuclear cells, taken after pregnancy. V is TRBV4-2 and J is TRBJ2-1; TRBD1 matches at 8 bases. CDR3 bases: TGTGCCATTCGTGGACAGGGACCTTCCAATGAGCAGTTCTTC. Its translation is CAIRGQGPSNEQFF.